A single sample is the source of the 22 T cell receptor beta chains below, sequenced in a study of T cells in Graves' hyperthyroidism and ophthalmopathy. RNA transcripts provided the source from which TCR beta CDR3 regions were amplified. First-round RT-PCR with HTBI primers amplified the TCR CDR3 region. Using its own MiXCR run on the multiplex PCR reads, TCRdb lists one record per CDR3 protein. This sample has 400,000 to 450,000 distinct CDR3 sequences, with 14% to 15% found just once. The sequenced sample consisted of blood. Source of these receptors: a young man with Graves' ophthalmopathy.

In its sample, this clonotype was seen many times. The J gene is TRBJ2-7, the V gene TRBV13; 12 bases align to TRBD2. CDR3 length: 16 amino acids. J lost 0 bases, V lost 4 bases, and 4 bases had no gene match. Germline CDR1 PRHDT, CDR2 FYEKMQ (reference sequence). CDR3 in amino acids: CASSSVTSGSSYEQYF. DNA of the CDR3: TGTGCCAGCAGCTCAGTGACTAGCGGGAGCTCCTACGAGCAGTACTTC. Full variable domain (remainder filled in from reference TRBV13 and TRBJ2-7): AAGVIQSPRHLIKEKRETATLKCYPIPRHDTVYWYQQGPGQDPQFLISFYEKMQSDKGSIPDRFSAQQFSDYHSELNMSSLELGDSALYFCASSSVTSGSSYEQYFGPGTRLTVT.

The rearrangement links TRBV24-1 to TRBJ2-7, with D possibly TRBD2 on 5 matching bases. Trimming removed 11 bases from V and 6 bases from J, with 10 bases in between. The germline V gene encodes CDR1 KGHDR and CDR2 SFDVKD. The CDR3 totals 10 residues. DNA of the CDR3: TGTGCCAGGCCGGGGTTCGAGCAGTACTTC. Translation gives CARPGFEQYF.

This clonotype was detected ten times or more. The chain joins TRBV20-1 to TRBJ1-1; TRBD1 matches at 9 bases. Germline V gene data show CDR1 as DFQATT and CDR2 as SNEGSKA (reference sequence). This CDR3 is built from 14 residues. The V segment lost 6 bases and the J segment 1 base; nucleotides outside the gene matches: 6. For the CDR3, the DNA is TGCAGTGCCCACAGGGGGCTTGGGAACACTGAAGCTTTCTTT. Its protein product is CSAHRGLGNTEAFF.

The rearrangement joins TRBV6-1 to TRBJ2-7; 9 bases match TRBD2. Per the germline V gene, CDR1 is MNHNS and CDR2 is SASEGT. V dropped 7 bases and J dropped 2; count of bases not matched to a gene: 0. The CDR3 is made up of 12 amino acids. Here the CDR3 DNA reads TGTGCCAGCACTAGCGGGACCTACGAGCAGTACTTC. It specifies CASTSGTYEQYF.

This clonotype was detected many times. The chain couples TRBV20-1 to TRBJ1-1; 7 bases agree with TRBD1. The junction had 10 bases not matched to a gene; V was cut back by 0 bases and J by 3 bases. The length of the CDR3 is 16 residues. The germline V gene has CDR1 DFQATT and CDR2 SNEGSKA (reference sequence). The CDR3 DNA is TGCAGTGCTAGAGATCCGCGCAGGGGGACTGACACTGAAGCTTTCTTT. It specifies CSARDPRRGTDTEAFF.

This clonotype was observed at least ten times. The chain couples TRBV27 to TRBJ2-7; the match to TRBD2 covers 7 bases. This CDR3 contains 13 residues. Germline lookup yields CDR1 MNHEY and CDR2 SMNVEV (reference sequence). J gave up 1 base and V 6 bases, and 3 bases lay outside the gene matches. As DNA, the CDR3 is TGTGCCAGCAGGGCCGGGGGGTCCTACGAGCAGTACTTC. Residues: CASRAGGSYEQYF.

This sequence joins TRBV14 and TRBJ2-1; D gene unclear. Trimming took off 6 bases at V and 9 bases at J, with 21 bases between the two ends. The CDR3 is made up of 15 amino acids. Germline V gene data show CDR1 as SGHDN and CDR2 as FVKESK. The CDR3 DNA is TGTGCCAGCAGTCAATTATCCCCTGCGAGTCGTGAGCAGTTCTTC. Translated, it gives CASSQLSPASREQFF.

This clonotype has at least ten counts. V is TRBV5-5 and J is TRBJ2-5; tentative D call: TRBD2 (6 bases). The CDR3 runs 15 residues. V shed 4 bases and J shed 7 bases, with 20 bases lying between them. Germline CDR1 is SGHKS and CDR2 is YYEKEE (reference sequence). CDR3 DNA sequence: TGTGCCAGCAGCCCCGCCGACCGGAGGGCGGGGACCCAGTACTTC. It is translated as CASSPADRRAGTQYF.

At least ten counts were recorded for this clonotype. The V and J genes are TRBV11-3 and TRBJ2-5; the D is unclear. CDR3 length equals 15 residues. Germline CDR1 reads SGHNT; CDR2 reads YENEEA. V was cut by 1 base and J by 4 bases, with 13 bases left in between. CDR3 sequence reads: CASSLGVRAVETQYF. In DNA, the CDR3 is TGTGCCAGCAGCTTAGGAGTAAGGGCCGTAGAGACCCAGTACTTC.

V usage is TRBV6-2 or TRBV6-3 and J usage is TRBJ2-7; TRBD1 agrees at 8 bases. V shed 5 bases, J shed 1 base, and the junction held 7 bases outside the gene matches. Germline assignment: CDR1 MNHEY and CDR2 SVGEGT. The CDR3 has 15 amino acids. The CDR3 is CASSEPGQVSYEQYF. The CDR3 DNA is TGTGCCAGCAGTGAGCCGGGACAGGTATCCTACGAGCAGTACTTC.

This clonotype was detected many times. The chain couples TRBV6-1 to TRBJ1-1, with D maybe TRBD1 (5 bases). The CDR3 loop spans 14 amino acids. Germline CDR1 and CDR2: MNHNS and SASEGT. Trimming shortened V by 7 bases and J by 3 bases, and 15 bases separated the two germline ends. This chain's CDR3 is CASKETGQHTEAFF. The DNA for the CDR3 is TGTGCCAGCAAAGAAACCGGACAACACACTGAAGCTTTCTTT.

The V gene is TRBV12-5, the J gene TRBJ1-2, with D hard to call. Trimming stripped 7 bases from V and 5 bases from J, with 20 bases between. The germline V gene has CDR1 LGHNT and CDR2 FRNRAP. The CDR3 has 15 amino acids. In DNA form, the CDR3 reads TGTGCTAGTGAGAGGCAGGCTGGCGGAGGGTATGGCTACACCTTC. Translating gives CASERQAGGGYGYTF.

This rearrangement joins TRBV25-1 to TRBJ1-6; possibly TRBD1 for D (5 bases). Trimming cost V 3 bases and J 6 bases, with 9 bases left between them. This CDR3 has 14 residues. Germline assignment: CDR1 MGHDK and CDR2 SYGVNS. The CDR3 sequence: CASSDPDSNSPLHF. CDR3 DNA sequence: TGTGCCAGCAGTGACCCCGACAGTAATTCACCCCTCCACTTT.

At least ten counts were recorded for this clonotype. The gene calls are TRBV28 and TRBJ2-7; D ambiguous. There are 14 residues in the CDR3. Trimming shortened V by 3 bases and J by 4 bases, and 13 bases separated the two germline ends. The germline CDR1 and CDR2 sequences are MDHEN and SYDVKM. CDR3 amino acids: CASSFITDTYEQYF. CDR3 in DNA: TGTGCCAGCAGTTTCATAACGGATACATACGAGCAGTACTTC.

In its sample, this clonotype was seen a few times. The V and J genes are TRBV6-5 and TRBJ1-5, with 7 positions matching TRBD1. V was pared by 2 bases and J by 1 base, with 2 bases of the junction left unmatched. The CDR3 totals 15 residues. Germline loops: CDR1 MNHEY, CDR2 SVGAGI. The CDR3 coding sequence is TGTGCCAGCAGTTACATACAGGGGAGCAATCAGCCCCAGCATTTT. Translated: CASSYIQGSNQPQHF.

This clonotype appeared many times. J is TRBJ1-1 and V is TRBV5-1; 8 bases are a match to TRBD1. The CDR3 extends over 14 amino acids. CDR1 SGHRS and CDR2 YFSETQ come from the germline V gene. The ends lost 4 bases at V and 3 bases at J; junction bases unmatched: 5. This CDR3 is CASSTTGGDTEAFF. DNA of the CDR3: TGCGCCAGCAGCACTACAGGGGGGGACACTGAAGCTTTCTTT.

V and J are TRBV19 and TRBJ2-7; the D call may be TRBD1 or TRBD2 (5 bases each). The CDR3 totals 14 residues. V gave up 3 bases and J gave up 9 bases, with 18 bases separating them. CDR1 LNHDA and CDR2 SQIVND come from the germline V gene (reference sequence). The DNA of the CDR3 is TGTGCCAGTAGTATCGGGGACCTACTGCACGGGCAGTACTTC. Its protein product is CASSIGDLLHGQYF.

Ten or more counts support this clonotype. The chain carries TRBV13 and TRBJ2-5; 8 nucleotides match TRBD1. V gave up 1 base and J gave up 5 bases; unmatched junction bases: 3. The germline V gene encodes CDR1 PRHDT and CDR2 FYEKMQ (reference sequence). This CDR3 is 14 amino acids long. CDR3 nucleotides: TGTGCCAGCAGCTTAGTGTACAGGGGGGAGACCCAGTACTTC. This encodes CASSLVYRGETQYF.

This clonotype was seen many times. V and J are TRBV2 and TRBJ2-1; D is possibly TRBD2 (6 bases). Trimming stripped 5 bases from V and 4 bases from J, with 15 bases between. This CDR3 is 15 amino acids long. The germline CDR1 and CDR2 sequences are SNHLY and FYNNEI. The CDR3 DNA sequence: TGTGCCAGCAGTTGGGCCGGGACTTTTTACAATGAGCAGTTCTTC. This sequence encodes CASSWAGTFYNEQFF.

This clonotype was detected many times. The chain has TRBV3-1 and TRBJ1-1; D unresolved. This CDR3 has 12 residues. Germline CDR1 is LGHDT and CDR2 is YNNKEL (reference sequence). The ends were cut back, 4 bases at V and 4 bases at J, with 7 bases in the middle. CDR3 sequence: CASSRTVTEAFF. The CDR3 DNA follows: TGTGCCAGCAGCCGAACCGTCACTGAAGCTTTCTTT.

The gene calls are TRBV19 and TRBJ2-3, with D possibly TRBD2 on 6 matching bases. The CDR3 length is 15 residues. The V gene's germline CDR1 is LNHDA and CDR2 SQIVND (reference sequence). V was trimmed by 1 base and J by 4 bases, leaving 12 bases between them. The CDR3 DNA reads TGTGCCAGTAGTATAGTGGCGGCTAGCGCAGATACGCAGTATTTT. Protein sequence: CASSIVAASADTQYF.

This clonotype was found many times. In nucleotides, the CDR3 is TGTGCCAGCAGTGCGGGACAGGGTGGCTACAATGAGCAGTTCTTC. It translates to CASSAGQGGYNEQFF. The chain joins TRBV25-1 to TRBJ2-1; 9 nucleotides line up with TRBD1. The CDR3 covers 15 residues. V shed 4 bases and J 3 bases; nucleotides not matched to a gene: 4. Germline V lookup: CDR1 MGHDK, CDR2 SYGVNS.